This T cell receptor (beta chain) was recorded in a study of T-cell reconstitution after alpha-beta-depleted transplantation in children. Preparation of the TCRbeta library was carried out with unique molecular identifiers. TCRdb redid the calling of the PCR reads with MiXCR, one entry per CDR3 protein. The sample carries 300,000 to 350,000 distinct CDR3 sequences, around 15% recorded once. The CDR3 contains 14 residues. V lost 6 bases and J 1 base, leaving 11 bases between the germline ends. The V gene is TRBV12-3 or TRBV12-4, the J gene TRBJ2-3, with D unclear. The specimen was PBMCs, mostly from graft donor cells, collected 360 days after TCRalphabeta/CD19-depleted stem cell transplant. This sequence was found in a male patient aged 2-15 years who had a stem cell transplant for acute lymphoblastic leukemia, so the T cells may come from the graft donor. This chain's CDR3 is CASSFKIGTDTQYF. In nucleotides, the CDR3 is TGTGCCAGCAGCTTTAAGATAGGCACAGATACGCAGTATTTT.